This T cell receptor (beta chain) appears in the sequencing data of a study of Graves' ophthalmopathy and Graves' hyperthyroidism. General study points: A classifier, a 13-signature model, separated ophthalmopathy from stable hyperthyroidism with roughly 90% sensitivity and approximately 81% specificity. The study's model predicted ophthalmopathy progression at roughly 69% sensitivity and about 72% specificity. Thyroid clonotypes that were expanded above 0.001 frequency mostly also appeared in blood.

This clonotype was seen ten or more times. What it recognizes is unknown. Amplification targeted the TCR beta CDR3 regions, with RNA transcripts as the source material. HTBI primers served in a first-round RT-PCR, which a second-round multiplex PCR followed. Using its own MiXCR run on the multiplex PCR reads, TCRdb lists one record per CDR3 protein. This sample carries over a million distinct CDR3 sequences, 36% of them seen once, and the ten largest clones take 8.5% to 14%. Diagnosis was based on clinical symptoms, serum thyroxine, TRAb, thyroid ultrasound and orbital computed tomography. The V and J ends lost 10 bases and 2 bases, in that order; junction bases with no gene match: 7. This CDR3 region has 13 residues. Germline CDR1 reads ENHRY; CDR2 reads SYGVKD.

Specimen: peripheral blood or thyroid tissue (not recorded which). The receptor was derived from an adult man with Graves' hyperthyroidism. The chain couples TRBV10-3 to TRBJ2-7; TRBD1 matches at 8 bases. In DNA, the CDR3 is TGTGCCACGAAACAGGGGGGCCCCTACGAGCAGTACTTC. Amino acid sequence: CATKQGGPYEQYF.